This TCR beta chain was captured by sequencing in a study of cytomegalovirus exposure and HLA in healthy donors (dated by TCRdb to the late 2010s). With regard to the full study: An earlier analysis of 550 to 700 of the donors reported approximately 290 Gb of sequence data and 117 million unique TCR beta sequences from 150 million to 200 million T cells. Roughly 300 gigabases of sequencing data and 91 million or so unique TCR sequences made up an early release that covered fewer than 650 HLA-typed donors. The genetic ancestry cluster associated with self-reported Caucasian donors included about four fifths of the approximately 430 genotyped donors. The study aimed to test whether cataloging public T cell receptors could reveal signatures of past pathogen exposure. The T cell repertoires of 666 subjects were profiled by immunosequencing and related to cytomegalovirus serostatus. A separate validation cohort of approximately 120 different subjects was used in addition to the approximately 610-subject first cohort. To predict cytomegalovirus infection status, the study brought together high-throughput TCR immunosequencing, statistical association of individual TCRs with disease status, and machine learning. To study patterns of TCR occurrence, a later analysis re-analyzed previously published TCR beta repertoires from 500 to 850 donors and added high-resolution HLA genotyping. In the later analysis, no new phenotypic data were used to find candidate immune exposures; instead, reliance was placed on TCR beta sequences and their occurrence across donors. An earlier analysis of some 600 of the donors applied high-throughput TCR beta sequencing to assess whether each TCR beta V gene segment acted as functional or pseudogenic. Donor age, sex, ethnicity and CMV serostatus were collected together with the repertoire data. A later genetic analysis took genome-wide SNP genotypes for about 65% of the 666 donors and used that subset as a discovery cohort. All discovery cohort repertoires had been generated on a single sequencing platform. HLA typing included class I and class II loci at four-digit resolution. The number of donors typed differed by locus, with about 629-630 for A, B, C, DRB1 and DQB1, around 500 for DQA1, about 610 for DPA1, and approximately 470 for DPB1. Roughly five DR-DQ haplotypes were treated as single units for association and clustering because of strong linkage in the cohort. On average, 235,054 unique TCR beta nucleotide sequences were sequenced per donor among a few hundred genotyped donors of the cohort, with about 17% of those sequences being non-productive. Findings and caveats that apply to the study as a whole: Because the 87-base-pair reads could not distinguish some IMGT-functional V segments, including TRBV6-2 and TRBV6-3, those segments were excluded. Linkage disequilibrium might explain the correlated functional status among segregating V segments, but an unknown experimental factor could not be excluded. In vitro tests confirmed that three of the cytomegalovirus-associated TCR beta chains recognize cytomegalovirus antigens. An association between a missense DCLRE1C variant and V-gene and J-gene trimming of TCR beta chains was found in a later genetic analysis and replicated in an independent cohort. Cytomegalovirus status was reported to be diagnosed by the classifier with high specificity and sensitivity in both the original and validation cohorts. When HLA alleles, especially DR and DQ, strongly co-occurred, attributing TCR associations to individual alleles was difficult. Most TCR sequences were seen in very few donors, while some public TCRs were found in many individuals. A further reported finding was that TCR beta sequences accurately predicted the HLA-A and HLA-B alleles for most subjects in the first cohort. Compared with the roughly 670-donor mean, donors in an Asian-associated ancestry cluster had fewer N-insertions in productive TCRs, according to a later genetic analysis. The presence/absence analyses assumed that sequencing depth was roughly uniform across donors, and that assumption may not be true. According to a later analysis, TCR association rates differed among HLA loci, with DRB1 alleles showing the most associated TCRs and HLA-C alleles showing the fewest. In an earlier analysis of 587 of the donors, most TCR beta V segments appeared in productive rearrangements about 90% or about 30% of the time, broadly matching IMGT annotations. Compared with equally common non-associated chains, HLA-associated TCR beta chains in a later analysis were more clonally expanded and had lower generation probabilities. Because some donors lacked HLA typing at each locus, the association tests relied only on the typed subset. A group of highly shared sequence variants was considered likely to be a technical artifact of the sequencing pipeline. Most CMV-associated TCR beta chains appeared to be HLA-restricted in a later analysis, and the HLA associations seemed to be driven largely by CMV exposure. In a later analysis, several top co-occurrence clusters were reported to appear linked to parvovirus B19, influenza, CMV and Epstein-Barr virus. Because counts were too low, approximately 15 rarely observed V segments, including chromosome 9 orphons, were excluded from the earlier analysis of a few hundred of the donors. According to the authors, the approach could potentially be generalized to other disease states and immunological phenotypes. Only TCR beta chains were sequenced in this cohort, and the absence of alpha or paired-chain data limited detectable features. CMV serostatus was the only immune exposure information available for the cohort. The study listed 150 to 200 TCR beta chains as associated with cytomegalovirus. A later analysis associated 15,000 or so TCR beta sequences with specific HLA alleles at a false discovery rate of 0.05.

For CDR1 and CDR2, the germline V gene (reference sequence) lists MNHNY and SVGAGI. Reading from cysteine to phenylalanine, the CDR3 counts 15 amino acids. Only the CDR3 DNA is retained, 45 bases long and in frame from the first base. After removal of 7 bases from V and 7 bases from J, the junction retains 13 bases not matched to a gene. Points on this clone: Its antigen is still unknown. Base qualities were left out, and no much larger clone turns up one base away.

The cohort comprised 710 or so healthy bone marrow donors. All cohort members were sampled while nominally healthy, although unrecorded immune exposures were likely present. The donor tested CMV seronegative, placing the donor among the roughly 350 seronegative members of the cohort. Every donor gave a peripheral blood sample, and the peripheral blood mononuclear cells from that sample were used for TCR beta sequencing. The Qiagen DNeasy Blood Extraction Kit was used to extract genomic DNA from the blood cell samples. The library was produced with the immunoSEQ multiplex PCR assay. The multiplex PCR relied on a mix of 60 forward primers for TCR Vbeta segments and 13 reverse primers for TCR Jbeta segments. A multiplex PCR assay on genomic DNA amplified the CDR3 region of rearranged TCR beta genes. Amplified TCR beta libraries were sequenced as 87-base-pair reads on the Illumina HiSeq System. Per the authors' processing: In a later analysis, tens of millions of unique TCR beta chains were counted across the roughly 670 repertoires, and around 10 million of these chains were shared by at least two donors. A nearest-neighbor algorithm error-corrected the raw reads and collapsed the reads into unique sequences, merging closely related sequences to remove PCR and sequencing errors. Alignment of CDR3 sequences to IMGT reference sequences was used to assign V, D and J gene segments. For a sequence to be retained, at least a six-nucleotide match to both a V gene segment and a J gene segment was required. A rearrangement was called productive if the CDR3 had no stop codons and remained in frame with V and J, and every other rearrangement was called non-productive. CDR3 was defined according to IMGT convention as the region running from the second conserved V-encoded cysteine to the conserved J-encoded phenylalanine. Sequences without an unambiguous match to a single V gene segment were excluded from the earlier analysis of about 600 of the donors. An earlier analysis of a few hundred of the donors classified V segments as functional when productive rearrangements were above 56.7% and as segregating when the standard deviation between donors was above 5%. A statistical classification framework was built to diagnose cytomegalovirus status from the catalog of TCR beta chain sequences. V and J gene assignment, in a later analysis, came from comparing TCR nucleotide sequences with IMGT/GENE-DB human TR gene sequences. In a later analysis, CDR3 sequences and most-parsimonious VDJ recombination scenarios were assigned using the TCRdist pipeline. In a later analysis, each TCR beta chain was defined by its CDR3 amino acid sequence together with its V-gene family, and reads without a unique V-gene family were excluded. In a later analysis, several hundred highly shared, low-generation-probability nucleotide sequences were removed to address suspected cross-contamination and a sequencing artifact. For each public chain, a later analysis derived a clonal expansion index from normalized ranks of inferred template counts within each repertoire. A later analysis computed generation probabilities with a VDJ recombination model fitted to out-of-frame rearrangements, and checked the results against IGoR. In a later analysis, hypergeometric tests were used to score TCR-TCR, TCR-HLA and TCR-CMV co-occurrence, with a repertoire-size bias correction applied to TCR pairs. In a later analysis, false discovery rates were estimated by permuting HLA or CMV assignments 20 times. In a later analysis, co-occurring TCRs were grouped with DBSCAN, and TCRdist sequence similarity was added when clustering was performed within HLA-allele-positive subsets. Repertoires with fewer than 30,000 or more than 120,000 public chains were left out of co-occurrence clustering, as were five repertoires with anomalous nucleotide sharing. TCRdb provides this immuneACCESS table in a form limited to in-frame rearrangements. Some clones are lacking; in checked studies, under half of them reflect an unresolved V gene, and why the rest are absent is not known. Clonal size and the V and J genes are those of that table, whereas D and trimming came from the DNA. The table for this sample lists about 180,000 clones; roughly three quarters of them were counted only once. Roughly 3% of the sample belongs to the ten largest clones.

In this chain, TRBV6-6 is recombined with TRBJ2-1, and 7 junctional nucleotides match TRBD2. The sample taken for sequencing was PBMCs. The origin of this receptor is a male donor in good health and CMV-seronegative. In nucleotide form, the sequence is TGTGCCAGCACCGGGACTACGGGGGTTGTGAATGAGCAGTTCTTC. It specifies CASTGTTGVVNEQFF.